The 24 T cell receptor beta chains given below trace back to one sample, sequenced in a study of blood T cell repertoires in COVID-19 (dated by TCRdb to between 2020 and 2021). To prepare the library, the immunoSEQ multiplex PCR assay was applied. TCRdb took over this immuneACCESS table, retaining in-frame rearrangements with V and J assigned. Such tables are incomplete; in checked studies, under half of the missing clones stem from an unresolved V gene, and the remainder is unexplained. The sample yields 200,000 or so clones; approximately 84% were counted once. The ten largest make up about 6.9% of the sample. Sequencing was performed on peripheral blood. The receptors were gathered from a human donor with acute or convalescent COVID-19. The donor label of this sample is uncertain.

This clone was observed once. The rearrangement uses TRBV11-2 and TRBJ2-3; 8 nucleotides align to TRBD1. The V and J ends lost 4 bases and 6 bases, in that order; junction bases with no gene match: 18. The CDR3 is made up of 18 amino acids. Looked up from germline, CDR1 is SGHAT and CDR2 is FQNNGV. The CDR3, as DNA: TGTGCCAGCAGCTCCGCCCGGGCAGGGGGCCTGGAGTTGGATACGCAGTATTTT. This translates into CASSSARAGGLELDTQYF.

The V call is TRBV6-5, the J call TRBJ1-2; D is ambiguous. V lost 2 bases and J lost 4, with 14 bases in between. The CDR3 is 15 residues long. From germline, CDR1 is MNHEY and CDR2 SVGAGI. CDR3 DNA: TGTGCCAGCAGTTACGCCGGGAATGGCGTCTATGGCTACACCTTC. Protein sequence: CASSYAGNGVYGYTF.

The chain employs TRBV7-9 and TRBJ2-3, with 8 nucleotides matching TRBD2. Trimming removed 4 bases from V and 0 bases from J; junction bases left unmatched: 3. The CDR3 loop spans 15 amino acids. CDR1 is SEHNR and CDR2 is FQNEAQ in the germline V gene (reference sequence). The CDR3 DNA sequence: TGTGCCAGCAGCTCTTCTAGCGGGAGCACAGATACGCAGTATTTT. It codes for CASSSSSGSTDTQYF.

The J gene is TRBJ1-3, the V gene TRBV5-1, with D possibly matching TRBD1 (5 bases). Germline V gene data show CDR1 as SGHRS and CDR2 as YFSETQ. This CDR3 is 15 amino acids long. The V end was cut by 0 bases, the J end by 4 bases, with 11 bases between. CDR3 loop: CASSLEGAGGNTIYF. DNA for the CDR3: TGCGCCAGCAGCTTGGAAGGGGCGGGAGGAAACACCATATATTTT. The full variable domain, in which reference TRBV5-1 and TRBJ1-3 provide the parts outside the CDR3, is KAGVTQTPRYLIKTRGQQVTLSCSPISGHRSVSWYQQTPGQGLQFLFEYFSETQRNKGNFPGRFSGRQFSNSRSEMNVSTLELGDSALYLCASSLEGAGGNTIYFGEGSWLTVV.

The genes are TRBV6-5 and TRBJ2-5, with unresolved D. CDR3 length: 13 residues. Trimming cost V 6 bases and J 2 bases, with 10 bases left between them. CDR1 is MNHEY and CDR2 is SVGAGI in the germline V gene. In DNA, the CDR3 is TGTGCCAGCAGCCCCCCCAGTCAAGAGACCCAGTACTTC. As protein: CASSPPSQETQYF.

The chain is built from TRBV7-2 and TRBJ2-5; perhaps TRBD1 as D (5 bases). This CDR3 is built from 14 residues. Trimming removed 1 base at V and 5 bases at J, with 11 bases between. CDR1 is SGHTA and CDR2 is FQGNSA in the germline V gene. The CDR3 protein is CASSLEGLGETQYF. The CDR3 coding sequence is TGTGCCAGCAGCTTAGAGGGGCTAGGGGAGACCCAGTACTTC.

This clone has a single count. This specimen includes other DNA sequences encoding the same CDR3. The rearrangement joins TRBV18 to TRBJ2-1; 8 bases are shared with TRBD1. With V trimmed by 3 bases and J by 3 bases, 1 base remained unmatched. The length of the CDR3 is 14 residues. Germline V gene lookup returns CDR1 KGHSH and CDR2 LQKENI. The chain's CDR3 is CASSPGTGYNEQFF. CDR3 nucleotides: TGTGCCAGCTCACCCGGGACAGGCTACAATGAGCAGTTCTTC.

This clone appeared a few times. This chain links TRBV7-9 with TRBJ2-7; no clear D. V was shortened by 3 bases and J by 6 bases, with 9 bases between the two germline ends. The CDR3 loop spans 12 amino acids. Germline lookup yields CDR1 SEHNR and CDR2 FQNEAQ (reference sequence). This CDR3 reads CASSFNPREQYF. The DNA for the CDR3 is TGTGCCAGCAGCTTTAATCCTCGCGAGCAGTACTTC.

The chain joins TRBV10-3 to TRBJ2-7; unclear D gene. V gave up 3 bases and J gave up 5 bases, with 11 bases separating them. CDR1 is ENHRY, CDR2 SYGVKD, per germline. There are 13 residues in the CDR3. The CDR3 DNA is TGTGCCATCAGTGATCGAGTCACCCACGAGCAGTACTTC. Protein sequence: CAISDRVTHEQYF.

The CDR3 coding sequence is TGTGCCACCAGCCGGGGACAGACCTACGAGCAGTACTTC. Encoded protein: CATSRGQTYEQYF. The chain joins TRBV15 to TRBJ2-7, with TRBD1 matching 7 bases. Germline-derived CDR1 and CDR2 are LNHNV and YYDKDF (reference sequence). Trimming cost V 5 bases and J 2 bases; bases outside gene matches: 3. The length of the CDR3 is 13 residues. Based on the CDR3 plus reference TRBV15 and TRBJ2-7, the full variable domain is DAMVIQNPRYQVTQFGKPVTLSCSQTLNHNVMYWYQQKSSQAPKLLFHYYDKDFNNEADTPDNFQSRRPNTSFCFLDIRSPGLGDTAMYLCATSRGQTYEQYFGPGTRLTVT.

A single count supports this clone. The rearrangement uses TRBV18 and TRBJ1-4; weak D call: TRBD1 (5 bases). Germline lookup yields CDR1 KGHSH and CDR2 LQKENI. The V end was cut by 1 base, the J end by 5 bases, with 14 bases between. The CDR3 consists of 16 residues. In nucleotides, the CDR3 is TGTGCCAGCTCACCACGCGAGCGGGGGGTAAATGAAAAACTGTTTTTT. This gives the protein CASSPRERGVNEKLFF.

The chain joins TRBV5-4 to TRBJ2-5, with TRBD1 identical over 8 bases. The CDR3 sequence is 13 residues long. Germline V gene sequence: CDR1 SGHNT, CDR2 YYREEE (reference sequence). The trim removed 3 bases at V and 4 bases at J, leaving 2 bases unmatched. DNA for the CDR3: TGTGCCAGCAGCTCCGACAGGGGAGAGACCCAGTACTTC. Translated, it gives CASSSDRGETQYF.

Concerning this clone: Distinct nucleotide sequences in the sample also encode this CDR3. The rearrangement joins TRBV5-1 to TRBJ2-5; no firm D call. The ends were cut back, 0 bases at V and 5 bases at J, with 5 bases in the middle. There are 12 residues in the CDR3. Germline V CDR1 and CDR2: SGHRS, YFSETQ. CDR3 loop: CASSLAGETQYF. Written as DNA, the CDR3 is TGCGCCAGCAGCTTGGCCGGGGAGACCCAGTACTTC.

This clone was observed many times. The CDR3 coding sequence is TGTGCCAGCATCCTAGGGGGCTCCTACGAGCAGTACTTC. Translation gives CASILGGSYEQYF. This rearrangement joins TRBV28 to TRBJ2-7; a weak D match, TRBD1 (6 bases). V lost 7 bases, J lost 0 bases, and 10 bases lay in between. CDR1 is MDHEN and CDR2 is SYDVKM in the germline V gene. CDR3 length: 13 residues. The entire variable domain, with the rest obtained from reference TRBV28 and TRBJ2-7, is as follows: DVKVTQSSRYLVKRTGEKVFLECVQDMDHENMFWYRQDPGLGLRLIYFSYDVKMKEKGDIPEGYSVSREKKERFSLILESASTNQTSMYLCASILGGSYEQYFGPGTRLTVT.

A single count supports this clone. The CDR3 coding sequence is TGTGCCAGTAAATACAGCCCGAACACCGGGGAGCTGTTTTTT. Encoded protein: CASKYSPNTGELFF. The V and J genes are TRBV19 and TRBJ2-2; D unresolved. V was clipped by 7 bases and J by 0 bases, with 9 bases between them. The CDR3 has 14 amino acids. Germline CDR1 and CDR2: LNHDA and SQIVND (reference sequence).

The chain combines TRBV5-1 with TRBJ2-3; 11 positions agree with TRBD2. With V trimmed by 7 bases and J by 3 bases, 10 bases remained unmatched. Germline assignment: CDR1 SGHRS and CDR2 YFSETQ. The CDR3 totals 16 residues. The CDR3 bases are TGCGCCAGCGGGAGTAGCGGGAGGGCCGGGACAGATACGCAGTATTTT. It codes for CASGSSGRAGTDTQYF.

This chain uses TRBV28 with TRBJ1-5; tentatively, D is TRBD1 (5 bases). Germline V gene sequence: CDR1 MDHEN, CDR2 SYDVKM. Trimming pared 5 bases from V and 2 bases from J, leaving 10 bases between. This CDR3 comprises 14 residues. CDR3 DNA: TGTGCCAGCAGTCGGACGGGGGGCAATCAGCCCCAGCATTTT. It specifies CASSRTGGNQPQHF.

V gene TRBV2 combines with J gene TRBJ2-1, with D tentatively TRBD2 (5 bases). The CDR3 loop spans 13 amino acids. V lost 2 bases and J lost 5, with 7 bases in between. Per germline, CDR1 SNHLY and CDR2 FYNNEI. CDR3 residues: CASSESGNNEQFF. The DNA of the CDR3 is TGTGCCAGCAGTGAATCGGGGAACAATGAGCAGTTCTTC.

This clone has only one observation. V and J are TRBV2 and TRBJ2-1, with 9 bases matching TRBD2. This CDR3 is 17 amino acids long. Trimming removed 8 bases from V and 1 base from J; junction bases left unmatched: 12. Per the germline V gene, CDR1 is SNHLY and CDR2 is FYNNEI. The CDR3 loop is CASQGGSGSLSYNEQFF. The CDR3 DNA reads TGTGCCAGCCAAGGCGGTAGCGGGAGTTTGTCCTACAATGAGCAGTTCTTC.

The chain employs TRBV5-6 and TRBJ2-5; D unclear. Germline V gene sequence: CDR1 SGHDT, CDR2 YYEEEE. This CDR3 has 11 residues. Trimming shortened V by 4 bases and J by 7 bases, and 8 bases separated the two germline ends. Here the CDR3 reads CASSASTTQYF. The CDR3 region has the DNA TGTGCCAGCAGCGCGTCAACGACCCAGTACTTC.

V gene TRBV4-3 combines with J gene TRBJ1-6; no firm D call. Trimming cost V 1 base and J 7 bases, with 5 bases left between them. The V gene's germline CDR1 is LGHNA and CDR2 YSLEER. The CDR3 contains 13 residues. CDR3 protein: CASSQVQNSPLHF. The DNA of the CDR3 is TGCGCCAGCAGCCAAGTCCAGAATTCACCCCTCCACTTT.

The V gene is TRBV5-1, the J gene TRBJ2-3; 7 positions match TRBD1. Trimming removed 2 bases from V and 3 bases from J; junction bases left unmatched: 3. Germline CDR1 SGHRS, CDR2 YFSETQ. This CDR3 spans 14 amino acids. CDR3 in amino acids: CASSFNRGTDTQYF. The DNA of the CDR3 is TGCGCCAGCAGCTTTAACAGGGGAACAGATACGCAGTATTTT.

As DNA, the CDR3 is TGTGCCAGCAGTTACCGATCTCTCAGCGAGCAGTACTTC. Protein: CASSYRSLSEQYF. V usage is TRBV6-5 and J usage is TRBJ2-7; no clear D. Germline V gives CDR1 MNHEY, CDR2 SVGAGI. This CDR3 contains 13 residues. V was cut by 2 bases and J by 6 bases, with 11 bases left in between.

The V and J genes are TRBV7-9 and TRBJ2-3; 8 bases map to TRBD2. V was pared by 8 bases and J by 3 bases, with 7 bases of the junction left unmatched. The germline CDR1 and CDR2 sequences are SEHNR and FQNEAQ (reference sequence). This CDR3 is built from 14 residues. The chain's CDR3 is CASLLAGTTDTQYF. The CDR3 DNA sequence: TGTGCCAGCCTATTAGCGGGGACGACAGATACGCAGTATTTT. The full variable domain, with the rest looked up from reference TRBV7-9 and TRBJ2-3, is DTGVSQNPRHKITKRGQNVTFRCDPISEHNRLYWYRQTLGQGPEFLTYFQNEAQLEKSRLLSDRFSAERPKGSFSTLEIQRTEQGDSAMYLCASLLAGTTDTQYFGPGTRLTVL.